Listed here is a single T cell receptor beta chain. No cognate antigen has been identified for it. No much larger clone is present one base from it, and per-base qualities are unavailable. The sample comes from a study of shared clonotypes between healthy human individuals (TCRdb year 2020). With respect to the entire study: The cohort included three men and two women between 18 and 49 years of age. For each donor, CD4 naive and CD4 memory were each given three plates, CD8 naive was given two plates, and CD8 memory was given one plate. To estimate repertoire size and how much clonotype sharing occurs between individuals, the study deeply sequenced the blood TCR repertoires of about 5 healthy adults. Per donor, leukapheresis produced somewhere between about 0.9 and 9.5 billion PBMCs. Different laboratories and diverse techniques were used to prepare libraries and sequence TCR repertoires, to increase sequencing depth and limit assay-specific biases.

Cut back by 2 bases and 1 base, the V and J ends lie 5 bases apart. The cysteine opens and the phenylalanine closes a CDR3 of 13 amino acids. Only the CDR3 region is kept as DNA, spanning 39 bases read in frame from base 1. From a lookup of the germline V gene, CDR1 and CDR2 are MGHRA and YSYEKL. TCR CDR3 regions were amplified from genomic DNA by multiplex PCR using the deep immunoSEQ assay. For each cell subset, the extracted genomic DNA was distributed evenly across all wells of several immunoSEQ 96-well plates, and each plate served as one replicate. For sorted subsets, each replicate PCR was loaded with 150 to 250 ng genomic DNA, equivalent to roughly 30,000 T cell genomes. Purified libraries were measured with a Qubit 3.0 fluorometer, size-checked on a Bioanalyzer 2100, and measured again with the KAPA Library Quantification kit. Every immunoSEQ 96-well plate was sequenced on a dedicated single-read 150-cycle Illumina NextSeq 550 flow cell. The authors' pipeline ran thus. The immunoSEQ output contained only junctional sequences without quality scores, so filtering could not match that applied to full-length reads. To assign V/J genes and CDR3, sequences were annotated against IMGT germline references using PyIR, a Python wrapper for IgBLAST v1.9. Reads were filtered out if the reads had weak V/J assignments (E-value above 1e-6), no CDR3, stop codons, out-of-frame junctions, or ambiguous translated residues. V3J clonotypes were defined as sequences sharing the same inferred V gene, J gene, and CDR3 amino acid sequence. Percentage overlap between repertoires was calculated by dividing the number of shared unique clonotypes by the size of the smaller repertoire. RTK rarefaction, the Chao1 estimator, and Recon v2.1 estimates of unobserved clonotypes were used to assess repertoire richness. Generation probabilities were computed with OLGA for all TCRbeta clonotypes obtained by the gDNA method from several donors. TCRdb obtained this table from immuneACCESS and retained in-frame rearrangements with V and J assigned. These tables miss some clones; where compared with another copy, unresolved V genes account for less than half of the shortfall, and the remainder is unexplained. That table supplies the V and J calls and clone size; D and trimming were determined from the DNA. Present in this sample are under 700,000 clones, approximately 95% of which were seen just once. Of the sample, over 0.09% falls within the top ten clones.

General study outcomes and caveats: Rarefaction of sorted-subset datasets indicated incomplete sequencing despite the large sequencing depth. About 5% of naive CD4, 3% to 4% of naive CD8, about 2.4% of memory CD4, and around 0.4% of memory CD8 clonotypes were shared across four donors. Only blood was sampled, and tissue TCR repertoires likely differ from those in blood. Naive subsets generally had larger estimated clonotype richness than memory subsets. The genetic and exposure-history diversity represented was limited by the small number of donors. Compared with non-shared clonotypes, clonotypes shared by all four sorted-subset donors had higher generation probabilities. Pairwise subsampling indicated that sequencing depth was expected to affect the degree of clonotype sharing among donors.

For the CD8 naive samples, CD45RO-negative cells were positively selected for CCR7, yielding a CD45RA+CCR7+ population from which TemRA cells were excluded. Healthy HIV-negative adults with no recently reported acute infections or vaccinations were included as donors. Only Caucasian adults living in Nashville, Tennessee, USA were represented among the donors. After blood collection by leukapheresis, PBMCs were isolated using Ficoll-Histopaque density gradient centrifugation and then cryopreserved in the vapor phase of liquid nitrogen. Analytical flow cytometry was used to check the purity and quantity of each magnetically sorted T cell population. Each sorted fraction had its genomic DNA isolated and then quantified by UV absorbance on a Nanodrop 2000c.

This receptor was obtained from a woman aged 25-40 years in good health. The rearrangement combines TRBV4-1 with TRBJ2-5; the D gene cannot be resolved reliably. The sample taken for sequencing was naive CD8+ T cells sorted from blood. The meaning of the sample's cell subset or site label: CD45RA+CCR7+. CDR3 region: CASSQRTQETQYF. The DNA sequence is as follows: TGCGCCAGCAGCCAACGGACCCAAGAGACCCAGTACTTC.